This T cell receptor beta chain was profiled in a study of T-cell reconstitution after alpha-beta-depleted transplantation in children (dated by TCRdb to the mid-2010s). Regarding the research as a whole: The study quantitatively tracked T-cell immune reconstitution after TCRalphabeta/CD19-depleted allogeneic hematopoietic cell transplantation in children using TCR repertoire profiling. The paper as a whole reports these results and caveats: Over subsequent months, a decline in hyperexpanded clone frequencies was noted, and after one year, T-cell counts and TCRbeta diversity were mostly ascribed to newly produced T cells. Apparently early alphabetaT-cell count recovery about two months after transplant reportedly relied on only several hundred rapidly expanded clones derived from non-depleted graft cells. The high TCRbeta diversity at day 60 in some patients was ascribed to recipient T cells and intrathymic progenitors that had survived conditioning.

Comments on this clonotype: This receptor's antigen is unknown. One base away there is no much larger clone; base qualities are not given.

The library relied on PCR. Data came from an Illumina HiSeq 2500. Molecular barcoding was employed in the preparation of TCR libraries, with unique molecular identifiers being used to normalize TCRbeta repertoire quantification. The public reads were reprocessed in TCRdb via fastp at Q25 and MiXCR, keeping in-frame beta chains. Every entry covers one CDR3 protein and lists the most common genes and DNA from its rows. Counted in this sample were 540,000 or so distinct CDR3 sequences; roughly 23% of them appeared once. The ten largest account for over 12% of the sample. The CDR3 runs 16 residues from the cysteine to the phenylalanine. The only DNA kept is the CDR3, 48 bases in frame from the first base. V loses 0 bases of germline sequence and J loses 1 base, and the interval between the two ends is 12 bases. CDR1 and CDR2, looked up from the germline V gene, are SGDLS and YYNGEE. The treatment or condition label for this specimen denotes: allogeneic hematopoietic cell transplantation with graft depleted of TCRalphabeta T cells and CD19 B cells. The transplant recipients were children given TCRalphabeta/CD19-depleted allogeneic hematopoietic cell grafts.

The receptor was isolated from a boy younger than two who had a stem cell transplant for acute myeloid leukemia, so the T cells may come from the graft donor. This chain is built from TRBV9 and TRBJ2-3; the D gene is not confidently resolved. The sequencing used PBMCs, mostly from graft donor cells, collected 360 days after TCRalphabeta/CD19-depleted stem cell transplant. The DNA sequence is TGTGCCAGCAGCGTAGCTCCCTCCGTAGGCACAGATACGCAGTATTTT. This gives the protein CASSVAPSVGTDTQYF.